This record concerns one TCR beta chain sequence. The target of this receptor is not known. One end of the junction varies from germline; a read error may be responsible. The sample is drawn from a study of CD8+CD57+ T cells in acquired aplastic anemia (dated by TCRdb to the late 2010s). General notes on the study: On average, sorted CD4+ and CD8+ cells yielded roughly 3.4 ug of extracted DNA, with a range of 0.2 to 27.4 ug.

General conclusions and limits of the study: Approximately 31 CD8+ CDR3 sequences were found in both patients and controls but appeared to be highly expressed in patients and within the immunodominant clones of the patients. No significant difference in CD8+ Simpson's diversity was found between patients and healthy controls (P=0.060).

The CDR3, from cysteine to phenylalanine, totals 14 residues. Only CDR3 DNA remains: 42 bases, in frame from the first base. CDR1 and CDR2 are read off the germline V gene as SGHTA and FQGNSA. TCR repertoires of sorted CD4+ and CD8+ blood T cells from severe aplastic anemia patients and healthy subjects were deep-sequenced in the study. Ficoll-Paque density gradient centrifugation was used to isolate peripheral blood mononuclear cells. Before DNA extraction, CD4+ and CD8+ T cells were sorted with FACS or magnetic beads. Genomic DNA served as template for TCR beta VDJ combination and CDR3 sequence profiling. An Illumina HiSeq 2000 was the platform used for TCR repertoire sequencing. Processing in the source paper ran as follows. TRBV/TRBJ rearrangement plots, CDR3 size and DJ length profiles, and Simpson's diversity index were used to evaluate the repertoires. The most abundant DNA sequence in the deep sequencing data was taken as the immunodominant clone. CDR3 amino acid sequences were screened for sharing across subjects and compared with published repertoires and the VDJdb database. TCRdb trimmed the raw reads at Q25, called clones with MiXCR and kept productive beta chains. CDR3 protein sequences are deduplicated, and each keeps its most common genes and DNA. The V and J calls here are based on TCRdb, not the publication. Within this sample are about 270,000 distinct CDR3 sequences, with around 60% of them counted one time only. Less than 9.5% of the sample goes to the ten largest clones.

The rearrangement joined TRBV7-2 to TRBJ2-1; TRBD2 lines up with 8 middle nucleotides. The clonotype originates from a human donor with severe aplastic anemia or a healthy control (not recorded which). The source material was sorted CD4+, CD8+, or CD8+CD57+ T cells (not recorded which) from PBMCs. The CDR3 here reads CAGRPAGGGNEQFF. The DNA reads as follows: TGTGCCGGCAGGCCTGCGGGAGGTGGCAATGAGCAGTTCTTC.